The 21 T cell receptor beta chains below were found in one sample sequenced in a study of early stage breast cancer tumors. Assay: immunoSEQ multiplex PCR; the TCRdb copy retains only in-frame clones and omits some. The profile shows tens of thousands of clones, over 65% of them singletons. Sequencing input: blood. The receptors here all came from a person aged 55 to 75 with breast cancer.

This chain joins TRBV5-6 and TRBJ1-1; unclear D gene. CDR1 SGHDT and CDR2 YYEEEE come from the germline V gene. This CDR3 spans 16 amino acids. The germline V and J ends were trimmed by 0 bases and 3 bases, with 15 bases remaining between them. CDR3 sequence reads: CASSLVIYNGDTEAFF. The CDR3 DNA is TGTGCCAGCAGCTTGGTGATTTATAATGGGGACACTGAAGCTTTCTTT.

The chain employs TRBV5-1 and TRBJ2-1, with 9 bases matching TRBD1. The CDR3 is made up of 14 amino acids. V was clipped by 7 bases and J by 7 bases; unmatched bases: 9. CDR1 and CDR2 from the germline V gene are SGHRS and YFSETQ. The CDR3 sequence is CASGKTGGSNEQFF. Written as DNA, the CDR3 is TGCGCCAGCGGCAAGACAGGGGGGTCGAATGAGCAGTTCTTC.

The chain is built from TRBV30 and TRBJ2-1; the match to TRBD1 covers 8 bases. Looked up from germline, CDR1 is GTSNPN and CDR2 is SVGIG (reference sequence). Losses at the gene ends were 4 bases for V and 6 bases for J; bases not matched to a gene: 8. This CDR3 spans 14 amino acids. CDR3 residues: CAWTTGAEVNEQFF. CDR3 DNA: TGTGCCTGGACGACAGGGGCTGAGGTCAATGAGCAGTTCTTC.

V usage is TRBV10-3 and J usage is TRBJ1-5; 9 bases match TRBD1. CDR1 and CDR2 from the germline V gene are ENHRY and SYGVKD. V dropped 2 bases and J dropped 7; count of bases not matched to a gene: 9. The length of the CDR3 is 16 residues. This chain's CDR3 is CAISERRGQGNQPQHF. CDR3 coding DNA: TGTGCCATCAGTGAGCGGCGGGGACAGGGAAACCAGCCCCAGCATTTT.

The chain uses TRBV4-2 and TRBJ2-3, with D possibly being TRBD2 (6 bases). Germline CDR1 reads LGHNA; CDR2 reads YNFKEQ. The CDR3 contains 16 residues. Trimming took 0 bases from V and 4 from J, leaving 14 bases between them. The CDR3 region is CASSQDRGLGADTQYF. CDR3 bases: TGTGCCAGCAGCCAAGATCGGGGGTTGGGGGCAGATACGCAGTATTTT.

CDR3 amino acids: CASSSTRTYEQYF. The CDR3 DNA sequence: TGTGCCAGCAGTTCGACACGTACCTACGAGCAGTACTTC. The chain couples TRBV7-8 to TRBJ2-7; D unclear. The CDR3 contains 13 residues. The germline CDR1 and CDR2 sequences are SGHVS and FQNEAQ. Trimming shortened V by 6 bases and J by 2 bases, and 11 bases separated the two germline ends.

This clone was found once. The rearrangement links TRBV6-5 to TRBJ1-2; weak D call: TRBD1 (6 bases). Germline V gene sequence: CDR1 MNHEY, CDR2 SVGAGI. CDR3 length: 14 residues. V was trimmed by 2 bases and J by 2 bases, leaving 9 bases between them. CDR3 bases: TGTGCCAGCAGTTACCTCGACAGGAACTATGGCTACACCTTC. This gives the protein CASSYLDRNYGYTF.

The V gene is TRBV19, the J gene TRBJ2-3, with 7 bases aligning to TRBD2. This CDR3 is built from 20 residues. Germline V gene sequence: CDR1 LNHDA, CDR2 SQIVND (reference sequence). The V and J ends lost 0 bases and 1 base, in that order; junction bases with no gene match: 16. The CDR3 sequence is CASSIEVGSLRRERTDTQYF. CDR3 nucleotides: TGTGCCAGTAGTATAGAAGTCGGGAGCCTACGGCGGGAGCGCACAGATACGCAGTATTTT.

This clone was seen a few times. The CDR3 bases are TGTGCCAGCAGCTCTGAATGGGACGGGGAAAATTCACCCCTCCACTTT. This encodes CASSSEWDGENSPLHF. This rearrangement joins TRBV5-4 to TRBJ1-6; maybe TRBD1 (5 bases). CDR1 and CDR2 from the germline V gene are SGHNT and YYREEE (reference sequence). The CDR3 runs to 16 residues. Trimming took off 3 bases at V and 7 bases at J, with 17 bases between the two ends.

The CDR3 DNA reads as TGCGCCAGCAGCTTGGGAGGGGGCTGGGGAGAGACCCAGTACTTC. It codes for CASSLGGGWGETQYF. J is TRBJ2-5 and V is TRBV5-1; TRBD1 aligns across 7 bases. Losses at the gene ends were 0 bases for V and 4 bases for J; bases not matched to a gene: 6. This CDR3 spans 15 amino acids. Per the germline V gene, CDR1 is SGHRS and CDR2 is YFSETQ.

This chain uses TRBV6-6 with TRBJ2-7; tentatively, D is TRBD2 (5 bases). The V gene's germline CDR1 is MNHNY and CDR2 SVGAGI (reference sequence). V lost 8 bases and J 6 bases, leaving 20 bases between the germline ends. The CDR3 loop spans 14 amino acids. The CDR3 nucleotides read TGTGCCAGCCGCTCAGAGGGAACGGAGCCCGAGCAGTACTTC. Protein sequence: CASRSEGTEPEQYF.

The chain recombines TRBV11-2 with TRBJ2-5, with D unclear. Germline CDR1 and CDR2: SGHAT and FQNNGV. This CDR3 comprises 11 residues. Trimming took off 3 bases at V and 3 bases at J, with 2 bases between the two ends. This CDR3 reads CASSFEETQYF. The CDR3 DNA is TGTGCCAGCAGCTTCGAAGAGACCCAGTACTTC. Together with reference TRBV11-2 and TRBJ2-5, the CDR3 gives the full variable domain: EAGVAQSPRYKIIEKRQSVAFWCNPISGHATLYWYQQILGQGPKLLIQFQNNGVVDDSQLPKDRFSAERLKGVDSTLKIQPAKLEDSAVYLCASSFEETQYFGPGTRLLVL.

This chain links TRBV6-5 with TRBJ2-1; 9 bases map to TRBD1. The germline V gene has CDR1 MNHEY and CDR2 SVGAGI. Losses at the gene ends were 5 bases for V and 5 bases for J; bases not matched to a gene: 7. CDR3 size: 15 residues. CDR3 bases: TGTGCCAGCAGTCCCGACAGGGGGTCTAACAATGAGCAGTTCTTC. Translation: CASSPDRGSNNEQFF.

The CDR3 reads CASRVGGSTDTQYF. CDR3 nucleotide sequence: TGTGCCAGCAGGGTCGGGGGCTCCACAGATACGCAGTATTTT. The chain joins TRBV6-1 to TRBJ2-3; possibly TRBD1 or TRBD2 for D (6 bases each). Germline assignment: CDR1 MNHNS and CDR2 SASEGT. V lost 6 bases, J lost 2 bases, and 12 bases lay in between. The CDR3 is 14 residues long.

The gene calls are TRBV7-8 and TRBJ1-2, with D maybe TRBD1 (6 bases). Germline CDR1 SGHVS, CDR2 FQNEAQ. V lost 5 bases and J lost 3, with 16 bases in between. The CDR3 is 15 amino acids. Here the CDR3 reads CASSDYKSGDYGYTF. CDR3 nucleotides: TGTGCCAGCAGCGATTACAAATCAGGGGACTATGGCTACACCTTC.

This clone is medium-sized by share. The chain joins TRBV11-2 to TRBJ1-2; possibly TRBD1 for D (6 bases). CDR1 is SGHAT and CDR2 is FQNNGV in the germline V gene. Deletions cut 5 bases from V and 2 bases from J, with 6 bases between. The CDR3 contains 12 residues. Written as DNA, the CDR3 is TGTGCCAGCAGCCAGGGGAACTATGGCTACACCTTC. Translating gives CASSQGNYGYTF.

This sequence joins TRBV7-9 and TRBJ1-2, with unresolved D. This CDR3 has 15 amino acids. Trimming pared 5 bases from V and 0 bases from J, leaving 13 bases between. CDR1 and CDR2 (germline): SEHNR, FQNEAQ (reference sequence). The CDR3 DNA reads as TGTGCCAGCAGCCCGGCCATTTCCCCTAACTATGGCTACACCTTC. Encoded protein: CASSPAISPNYGYTF.

This chain uses TRBV7-8 with TRBJ1-6; a weak D match, TRBD1 (6 bases). This CDR3 spans 13 amino acids. CDR1 and CDR2 from the germline V gene are SGHVS and FQNEAQ. The germline V and J ends were trimmed by 4 bases and 8 bases, with 9 bases remaining between them. As DNA, the CDR3 is TGTGCCAGCAGCTCTTACAGGGATTCACCCCTCCACTTT. It specifies CASSSYRDSPLHF.

The chain combines TRBV19 with TRBJ2-2, with D possibly TRBD1 on 5 matching bases. CDR1 and CDR2 from the germline V gene are LNHDA and SQIVND (reference sequence). Trimming stripped 6 bases from V and 3 bases from J, with 17 bases between. The CDR3 length is 16 residues. The CDR3 is CASRPPGRADTGELFF. Here the CDR3 DNA reads TGTGCCAGTAGGCCACCCGGCAGGGCCGACACCGGGGAGCTGTTTTTT.

The chain employs TRBV7-9 and TRBJ2-6, with no clear D. Germline V lookup: CDR1 SEHNR, CDR2 FQNEAQ (reference sequence). This CDR3 contains 15 residues. V was clipped by 3 bases and J by 2 bases, with 8 bases between them. CDR3: CASSFYSTGANVLTF. CDR3 nucleotide sequence: TGTGCCAGCAGCTTCTATTCAACTGGGGCCAACGTCCTGACTTTC.

This clone appeared a few times. The chain recombines TRBV9 with TRBJ1-1; D unresolved. Germline V lookup: CDR1 SGDLS, CDR2 YYNGEE. The V end lost 0 bases, the J end lost 0 bases, and 6 bases lay between the germline ends. The CDR3 consists of 14 residues. The CDR3 bases are TGTGCCAGCAGCGTAGCCGTCGTGAACACTGAAGCTTTCTTT. Encoded protein: CASSVAVVNTEAFF.